The clone carrying this T cell receptor (beta chain) was detected only a few times. This sample was taken from a study of patients and donors after allogeneic stem cell transplantation. TCRdb processed the RT-PCR reads anew with MiXCR; each CDR3 protein has one entry. The sample holds over 150,000 distinct CDR3 sequences; 30% are singletons and the top ten take around 3.2%. Germline V CDR1 and CDR2: MNHEY, SMNVEV (reference sequence). This CDR3 contains 16 residues. Trimming cost V 0 bases and J 0 bases, with 12 bases left between them. Input material: blood, either unsorted or a sorted T cell fraction (not recorded which). J is TRBJ2-7 and V is TRBV27; unclear D gene. The sequence derives from a human donor who was either an allogeneic HSCT recipient or a stem cell or donor lymphocyte infusion donor (not recorded which). It is not recorded whose cells these are; they may come from a transplant donor. Written as DNA, the CDR3 is TGTGCCAGCAGTTTATCCTCCCCGTGGACCTCCTACGAGCAGTACTTC. This encodes CASSLSSPWTSYEQYF.